Listed below are T cell receptor beta chains from one sample, sequenced in a study of blood T cell repertoires in COVID-19. Assay used: immunoSEQ multiplex PCR; TCRdb lists only in-frame clones, some missing. Of 120,000 or so clones listed, over 75% are singletons. The sample consisted of peripheral blood. These receptors originate from a woman older than 75 with active or convalescent COVID-19. CDR3s include the opening cysteine and the closing phenylalanine or tryptophan. The order of the fields is CDR3 DNA, CDR3 protein, clone size, J gene, D gene, V gene. A D gene is named only where the DNA matches it firmly. The size field is filled for only some rows; it gives once, few, many or a size class.

TGTGCCAGCTCACCGGGACAGAGGTCCTACGAGCAGTACTTC	CASSPGQRSYEQYF	-	TRBJ2-7	TRBD1	TRBV18
TGTGCCAGCAGTCAACTAGGGACAGGGGTGGGAGGCTACACCTTC	CASSQLGTGVGGYTF	few	TRBJ1-2	TRBD1	TRBV28
TGTGCCAGCAGCCAAGAATGGCGGGCCCAAGAGACCCAGTACTTC	CASSQEWRAQETQYF	-	TRBJ2-5	-	TRBV4-2
TGCGCCAGCAGACATGGGGGGAACTATTACTACGAGCAGTACTTC	CASRHGGNYYYEQYF	-	TRBJ2-7	-	TRBV5-1
TGTGCCAGCAGCTCCAGAACAGACGCCTTCGGCACTGAAGCTTTCTTT	CASSSRTDAFGTEAFF	-	TRBJ1-1	-	TRBV7-8
TGTGCCAGTTCTAGACTCGGGACAGGATTGTTCACTGAAGCTTTCTTT	CASSRLGTGLFTEAFF	-	TRBJ1-1	TRBD1	TRBV19
TGTGCCAGCAGCTTAGTTGGGGCCTCCGGGAATGAGCAGTTCTTC	CASSLVGASGNEQFF	-	TRBJ2-1	-	TRBV7-2
TGTGCCACCAGGGGACAGGGTTTTCAGGGCTACACCTTC	CATRGQGFQGYTF	-	TRBJ1-2	TRBD1	TRBV24-1
TGTGCCAGCAGCGTAGGAGCACTAGCGGGAACTATGTCCTACGAGCAGTACTTC	CASSVGALAGTMSYEQYF	-	TRBJ2-7	TRBD2	TRBV9
TGCAGCGTTCAGGGGTGGGACTATGGCTACACCTTC	CSVQGWDYGYTF	-	TRBJ1-2	-	TRBV29-1
TGTGCCAGCAGCCAAATCGACAGGGAGGTGACCGGGGAGCTGTTTTTT	CASSQIDREVTGELFF	-	TRBJ2-2	-	TRBV14
TGTGCCTGGAGTGTAAGGGGACTACCGAGGTACAATGAGCAGTTCTTC	CAWSVRGLPRYNEQFF	-	TRBJ2-1	TRBD2	TRBV30
TGTGCCAGCAGTTTAGCGGGGGGAGGACTACGCGAGCAGTACTTC	CASSLAGGGLREQYF	-	TRBJ2-7	TRBD2	TRBV28
TGTGCCAGCAGCCTATTAGTGCATGAAAAACTGTTTTTT	CASSLLVHEKLFF	few	TRBJ1-4	-	TRBV5-8
TGCAGCGTTGAACTCGGACAGGGGGCGCTTGTCGAGCAGTACTTC	CSVELGQGALVEQYF	-	TRBJ2-7	TRBD1	TRBV29-1
TGTGCCAGCGGAAGGACAGTTTATAATGAAAAACTGTTTTTT	CASGRTVYNEKLFF	-	TRBJ1-4	-	TRBV6-5
TGTGCCAGCAGTGAGGGGGCGGCCCGCCTGGAGACCCAGTACTTC	CASSEGAARLETQYF	-	TRBJ2-5	-	TRBV2
TGTGCCATCTCGTCTGACAGGCGAAACACCATATATTTT	CAISSDRRNTIYF	-	TRBJ1-3	-	TRBV10-3
TGTGCCAGCAGCTTATACTTTACCTACGAGCAGTACTTC	CASSLYFTYEQYF	-	TRBJ2-7	-	TRBV7-2
TGTGCCAGCAGCGTCCGGACTAGCGGGGGAAGCTCCTACAATGAGCAGTTCTTC	CASSVRTSGGSSYNEQFF	-	TRBJ2-1	TRBD2	TRBV7-2
TGTGCCAGTAGCCCGGGGGGGCAGGTCGGTCAGCCCCAGCATTTT	CASSPGGQVGQPQHF	-	TRBJ1-5	-	TRBV19
TGTGCCAGCATGGTTGGACAGGCAGTGGACGAGCAGTACTTC	CASMVGQAVDEQYF	-	TRBJ2-7	TRBD1	TRBV6-5
TGTGCCAGCTCACCAGGGGGAGGTACGCAGTATTTT	CASSPGGGTQYF	-	TRBJ2-3	-	TRBV18
TGCGCCAGCAGCTTGGCGGGAGGCCACGAGCAGTACTTC	CASSLAGGHEQYF	-	TRBJ2-7	TRBD2	TRBV5-1
TGTGCCAGCCAGGGGGCGTACTACGAGCAGTACTTC	CASQGAYYEQYF	-	TRBJ2-7	TRBD1	TRBV6-5
TGTGCCAGCAGTTTACAGCGGAGGACAGGGAGTCACTATGGCTACACCTTC	CASSLQRRTGSHYGYTF	-	TRBJ1-2	TRBD1	TRBV27
TGTGCCACCAGTGTAGGGGCGGGATCTTACAATGAGCAGTTCTTC	CATSVGAGSYNEQFF	-	TRBJ2-1	-	TRBV24-1
TGTGCCAGCTCACCACGAGTCCAGGGGCTGAACACTGAAGCTTTCTTT	CASSPRVQGLNTEAFF	few	TRBJ1-1	-	TRBV18
TGCGCCAGCAGCTTCGGAGCGGGAGATTCGGGGAATGAGCAGTTCTTC	CASSFGAGDSGNEQFF	-	TRBJ2-1	TRBD2	TRBV5-1
TGTGCCACCAGTGATCAGGGAAACACCATATATTTT	CATSDQGNTIYF	-	TRBJ1-3	-	TRBV24-1
TGTGCCAGCAGCTTGTCCGCAGTGGGCAATCAGCCCCAGCATTTT	CASSLSAVGNQPQHF	-	TRBJ1-5	-	TRBV7-8
TGTGCCAGCAGTGCGCAGGGGCGGAGAGGCTACACCTTC	CASSAQGRRGYTF	-	TRBJ1-2	-	TRBV2
TGTGCCACCTGGTGGGGACTAGATGCCTACACCTTC	CATWWGLDAYTF	-	TRBJ1-2	-	TRBV10-3
TGTGCCAGCTCTCTACAGGGAGCCGGGGCCAACGTCCTGACTTTC	CASSLQGAGANVLTF	few	TRBJ2-6	-	TRBV18
TGTGCCAGCAGCCAAGCCGCGAAGCCAGATACGCAGTATTTT	CASSQAAKPDTQYF	-	TRBJ2-3	-	TRBV4-2
TGTGCCAGAAGCTACCCCGGGACAGGGGGTTACACTGAAGCTTTCTTT	CARSYPGTGGYTEAFF	-	TRBJ1-1	TRBD1	TRBV5-3
TGTGCCAGCAGTGAATATAGGGACAGGGTAGATGGCTACACCTTC	CASSEYRDRVDGYTF	-	TRBJ1-2	TRBD1	TRBV2
TGTGCCACCAGCAGAGACCAGGCGGGGGAGCAGTACTTC	CATSRDQAGEQYF	-	TRBJ2-7	-	TRBV15
TGTGCCAGGACTGTAGCAGGGGATTACAATGAGCAGTTCTTC	CARTVAGDYNEQFF	-	TRBJ2-1	-	TRBV19
TGTGCCAGCAGCATTACCCAGGGCTACACCTTC	CASSITQGYTF	-	TRBJ1-2	-	TRBV28
TGTGCCAGTAGTACCCGGACGGGAGGCTACACCTTC	CASSTRTGGYTF	-	TRBJ1-2	-	TRBV19
TGTGCCATCAAAGGGGGGGCAGACTATGGCTACACCTTC	CAIKGGADYGYTF	-	TRBJ1-2	-	TRBV10-3
TGTGCCAGCAGTGAATTCGGCAGGGCGGTCGGTAGCAATCAGCCCCAGCATTTT	CASSEFGRAVGSNQPQHF	-	TRBJ1-5	-	TRBV2
TGTGCCAGCTCTCCCGGGACTAGCGGGAGACCCTCCTCGAATACGCAGTATTTT	CASSPGTSGRPSSNTQYF	-	TRBJ2-3	TRBD2	TRBV18
TGTGCCAGCAGCCTGACAGGGGATCAGCCCCAGCATTTT	CASSLTGDQPQHF	-	TRBJ1-5	TRBD1	TRBV12-3/TRBV12-4
TGTGCCAGCAGTTTCTCCTCGACAGGGTACCTCAATCAGCCCCAGCATTTT	CASSFSSTGYLNQPQHF	few	TRBJ1-5	TRBD1	TRBV27
TGTGCCAGCAGCTTAGCGCAGGGCTACCAAGAGACCCAGTACTTC	CASSLAQGYQETQYF	few	TRBJ2-5	-	TRBV7-2
TGCGCCAGCAGCCAAGAATGGGGACAGAATTATTACGAGCAGTACTTC	CASSQEWGQNYYEQYF	-	TRBJ2-7	TRBD1	TRBV4-3
TGTGCCAGCTCACCGGGGAGGGACACTGAAGCTTTCTTT	CASSPGRDTEAFF	-	TRBJ1-1	-	TRBV18
TGTGCCAGCACCGAGGACCCGGGGGAACATGATAACAATGAGCAGTTCTTC	CASTEDPGEHDNNEQFF	-	TRBJ2-1	-	TRBV2
TGTGCTAGTGGTTTAACTAGCGGGAGTTATGAGAATGAGCAGTTCTTC	CASGLTSGSYENEQFF	-	TRBJ2-1	TRBD2	TRBV12-5
TGTGCCAGCAGCTTGGGCGTAGGGGGCTCTGGAAACACCATATATTTT	CASSLGVGGSGNTIYF	-	TRBJ1-3	-	TRBV5-6
TGTGCCAGCAGTCCCACCTCCGGGAGGATAGATACGCAGTATTTT	CASSPTSGRIDTQYF	-	TRBJ2-3	TRBD2	TRBV28
TGTGCCAGCAGTGCCACGGGGGGACGGAACACCGGGGAGCTGTTTTTT	CASSATGGRNTGELFF	-	TRBJ2-2	TRBD2	TRBV27
TGTGCCAGCAGCTTAGAGTGGGGAGAGGAGACCCAGTACTTC	CASSLEWGEETQYF	-	TRBJ2-5	-	TRBV7-2
TGTGCCAGCAGCTTAGACCCCCGGGGGTTAAATGAAAAACTGTTTTTT	CASSLDPRGLNEKLFF	-	TRBJ1-4	-	TRBV7-2
TGCAGTGTCCCAAGCCAGGGGCCAACTTTCTTT	CSVPSQGPTFF	-	TRBJ1-1	-	TRBV20-1
TGTGCCAGTAGTAAAGGGGATCAGCCCCAGCATTTT	CASSKGDQPQHF	once	TRBJ1-5	-	TRBV19
TGCAGCGGCCGACTAGCGAACCAAGAGACCCAGTACTTC	CSGRLANQETQYF	-	TRBJ2-5	TRBD2	TRBV29-1